These 8 T cell receptor beta chains share one sample of origin, sequenced in a study of blood T cell repertoires in COVID-19. Method: immunoSEQ multiplex PCR; TCRdb's copy keeps in-frame clones and lacks some. The sample records roughly 180,000 clones, approximately 86% being singletons. The sample consisted of peripheral blood. Receptor source: a man between 60 and 70 years old with acute or convalescent COVID-19.

The J gene is TRBJ1-1, the V gene TRBV5-1; 12 bases map to TRBD1. The CDR3 runs to 17 residues. The J segment lost 5 bases and the V segment lost 5 bases, leaving 13 bases of the junction unmatched. The germline V gene encodes CDR1 SGHRS and CDR2 YFSETQ. For the CDR3, the DNA is TGCGCCAGCAGTCCCCCCCCGGGACAGGGGGCAGGGACTGAAGCTTTCTTT. Its protein product is CASSPPPGQGAGTEAFF.

The chain uses TRBV7-3 and TRBJ2-1; D is perhaps TRBD1 (6 bases). The CDR3 totals 11 residues. The V gene lost 5 bases and the J gene lost 9 bases, with 8 bases spanning the gap. Germline V gene data show CDR1 as SGHTA and CDR2 as FQGTGA. DNA for the CDR3: TGTGCCAGCAGCCTAGGGGGTGAGCAGTTCTTC. Encoded protein: CASSLGGEQFF.

J is TRBJ2-7 and V is TRBV11-3; TRBD1 matches at 8 bases. CDR1 is SGHNT, CDR2 YENEEA, per germline. The CDR3 length is 13 residues. Losses at the gene ends were 5 bases for V and 3 bases for J; bases not matched to a gene: 3. The CDR3 DNA follows: TGTGCCAGCAGCGGTACAGGGGGCTACGAGCAGTACTTC. As protein: CASSGTGGYEQYF.

The chain uses TRBV18 and TRBJ2-1, with 11 bases lining up with TRBD1. V gave up 0 bases and J gave up 6 bases; unmatched junction bases: 1. This CDR3 has 15 residues. Germline lookup yields CDR1 KGHSH and CDR2 LQKENI. CDR3: CASSPPGTGGNEQFF. The CDR3 nucleotides read TGTGCCAGCTCACCACCTGGGACAGGGGGCAATGAGCAGTTCTTC.

This chain uses TRBV5-1 with TRBJ2-1, with D tentatively TRBD2 (6 bases). This CDR3 comprises 13 residues. Germline CDR1 SGHRS, CDR2 YFSETQ. V was trimmed by 7 bases and J by 5 bases, leaving 13 bases between them. This CDR3 is CASPPGVHNEQFF. Written as DNA, the CDR3 is TGCGCCAGCCCTCCGGGAGTACACAATGAGCAGTTCTTC.

The chain couples TRBV6-5 to TRBJ1-5; 9 bases are shared with TRBD1. Trimming at V came to 6 bases and at J to 6 bases, leaving 6 bases not matched to a gene. This CDR3 is built from 14 residues. CDR1 is MNHEY and CDR2 is SVGAGI in the germline V gene. The CDR3 loop is CASRRTGVSQPQHF. The DNA of the CDR3 is TGTGCCAGCAGGAGGACAGGGGTAAGTCAGCCCCAGCATTTT.

The genes are TRBV29-1 and TRBJ1-1; 7 nucleotides line up with TRBD1. The CDR3 sequence is 15 residues long. Germline CDR1 and CDR2: SQVTM and ANQGSEA. Losses at the gene ends were 4 bases for V and 1 base for J; bases not matched to a gene: 9. For the CDR3, the DNA is TGCAGCGTTGCCACGACAGGGCGGCGGAACACTGAAGCTTTCTTT. Its translation is CSVATTGRRNTEAFF.

This rearrangement joins TRBV9 to TRBJ2-2; the D gene is possibly TRBD2 (5 bases). V was cut by 1 base and J by 4 bases, with 20 bases left in between. The germline V gene has CDR1 SGDLS and CDR2 YYNGEE. The CDR3 spans 18 residues. The CDR3 here is CASSVKKGSVSGTGELFF. The CDR3 bases are TGTGCCAGCAGCGTAAAGAAGGGCTCGGTAAGCGGCACCGGGGAGCTGTTTTTT.